This TCR beta chain was identified in a study of tumor-infiltrating lymphocytes in oesophageal squamous cell carcinoma. TCRdb fed the PCR reads into MiXCR, producing one record per CDR3 protein. The table lists fewer than 15,000 distinct CDR3 sequences, 51% of them singletons. Trimming left V 6 bases short and J 1 base short, with 12 bases between. Germline V CDR1 and CDR2: SGHTA, FQGTGA. The length of the CDR3 is 15 residues. The sequenced sample was blood. The receptor was derived from a female donor with esophageal squamous cell carcinoma. The chain carries TRBV7-3 and TRBJ2-2; D is uncertain. DNA for the CDR3: TGTGCCAGCAGTGGTGGGCCCGTGAACACCGGGGAGCTGTTTTTT. Its translation is CASSGGPVNTGELFF.